A selection of T cell receptor beta chains follows, all from one sample in a study of blood T cell repertoires in COVID-19. Here immunoSEQ multiplex PCR was the method, and the copy in TCRdb shows in-frame clones only, minus some. The sample consists of tens of thousands of clones, approximately 89% of them appearing once. Material for sequencing was peripheral blood. These receptor sequences come from a woman in her 50s with active COVID-19. Each CDR3 is given with its conserved first and last residue. The order of the fields is D gene, J gene, clone size, V gene, CDR3 protein, CDR3 DNA. A D gene is named only where the DNA matches it firmly. The size entry is marked missing in some rows and otherwise reads once, few, many or a size class.

NA TRBJ2-7 NA TRBV27 CASRAGYEQYF TGTGCCAGCAGGGCGGGCTACGAGCAGTACTTC
NA TRBJ1-6 NA TRBV15 CATSIRPSSYNSPLHF TGTGCCACCAGCATAAGACCTAGCTCCTATAATTCACCCCTCCACTTT
TRBD1 TRBJ2-7 NA TRBV29-1 CSVGQGEKYEQYF TGCAGCGTTGGGCAGGGGGAGAAATACGAGCAGTACTTC
NA TRBJ1-2 NA TRBV28 CASSSGIETGKAGYTF TGTGCCAGCAGTTCTGGAATAGAAACAGGGAAGGCTGGCTACACCTTC
NA TRBJ1-5 NA TRBV28 CASSLGGGSNQPQHF TGTGCCAGCAGTTTAGGGGGAGGTAGCAATCAGCCCCAGCATTTT
TRBD2 TRBJ2-1 NA TRBV2 CASSKLAGDYNEQFF TGTGCCAGCAGTAAGCTAGCGGGAGACTACAATGAGCAGTTCTTC
TRBD1 TRBJ1-2 NA TRBV19 CASSIGTGIYGYTF TGTGCCAGTAGTATTGGGACAGGGATCTATGGCTACACCTTC
TRBD1 TRBJ2-1 NA TRBV18 CASSPRDRDPPEQFF TGTGCCAGCTCACCGCGGGACAGGGACCCCCCTGAGCAGTTCTTC
NA TRBJ2-7 once TRBV15 CATSRGGGSYEQYF TGTGCCACCAGCAGAGGGGGCGGATCCTACGAGCAGTACTTC
TRBD2 TRBJ2-7 NA TRBV7-9 CASSPSGSFSYEQYF TGTGCCAGCAGCCCTAGCGGGAGCTTCTCCTACGAGCAGTACTTC
NA TRBJ2-1 NA TRBV30 CAWSASGLISSYNEQFF TGTGCCTGGAGTGCCTCGGGACTTATAAGCTCCTACAATGAGCAGTTCTTC
TRBD1 TRBJ1-5 NA TRBV19 CASSMGQGVLGNQPQHF TGTGCCAGTAGTATGGGACAGGGGGTGCTTGGCAATCAGCCCCAGCATTTT
TRBD2 TRBJ2-1 NA TRBV10-3 CAISLGLAGVTYNEQFF TGTGCCATCAGCCTAGGACTAGCGGGAGTCACCTACAATGAGCAGTTCTTC
NA TRBJ1-2 NA TRBV11-3 CASSLVGATYGYTF TGTGCCAGCAGCTTAGTAGGGGCGACTTATGGCTACACCTTC
TRBD1 TRBJ1-2 NA TRBV5-1 CASSSQQGDGYTF TGCGCCAGCAGCTCTCAACAGGGGGACGGCTACACCTTC
TRBD1 TRBJ2-7 NA TRBV6-5 CASRATGGSYEQYF TGTGCCAGCAGAGCGACAGGGGGATCCTACGAGCAGTACTTC
TRBD1 TRBJ1-4 NA TRBV15 CATSRDPVGQDNEKLFF TGTGCCACCAGCAGAGATCCGGTCGGACAGGATAATGAAAAACTGTTTTTT
NA TRBJ1-6 NA TRBV4-1 CASSQDTRSSYNSPLHF TGCGCCAGCAGCCAAGATACGAGGAGCTCCTATAATTCACCCCTCCACTTT
NA TRBJ1-3 NA TRBV7-9 CASSPVGSSGNTIYF TGTGCCAGCAGCCCGGTTGGGAGCTCTGGAAACACCATATATTTT
TRBD1 TRBJ1-2 NA TRBV7-3 CASSLGQANYGYTF TGTGCCAGCAGCTTGGGACAGGCGAACTATGGCTACACCTTC
TRBD1 TRBJ1-5 NA TRBV6-1 CASSDIQGDQPQHF TGTGCCAGCAGTGATATACAGGGGGATCAGCCCCAGCATTTT
TRBD1 TRBJ2-5 NA TRBV11-3 CASSGDRAQTQYF TGTGCCAGCAGCGGGGACAGGGCGCAGACCCAGTACTTC
NA TRBJ2-7 NA TRBV2 CASSVPPYEQYF TGTGCCAGCAGTGTCCCTCCCTACGAGCAGTACTTC
NA TRBJ1-1 NA TRBV18 CASSPQQGSNTEAFF TGTGCCAGCTCGCCTCAACAGGGATCGAACACTGAAGCTTTCTTT
TRBD2 TRBJ2-6 once TRBV19 CASSIGGFRTGANVLTF TGTGCCAGTAGTATCGGGGGGTTTAGGACTGGGGCCAACGTCCTGACTTTC
TRBD2 TRBJ2-1 NA TRBV27 CASSLARTSGIGRKFF TGTGCCAGCAGCCTAGCCAGGACTAGCGGGATTGGTAGAAAGTTCTTC
NA TRBJ1-1 NA TRBV11-1 CASSPPGRLGGTEAFF TGTGCCAGCAGCCCCCCTGGGAGGTTGGGCGGCACTGAAGCTTTCTTT
TRBD1 TRBJ2-7 NA TRBV6-2/TRBV6-3 CASSYRGQGYEQYF TGTGCCAGCAGTTACCGAGGACAGGGATACGAGCAGTACTTC
TRBD1 TRBJ1-5 few TRBV18 CASSPNEGAQPQHF TGTGCCAGCTCACCAAACGAGGGGGCTCAGCCCCAGCATTTT
NA TRBJ1-3 NA TRBV18 CASSPSVGSGNTIYF TGTGCCAGCTCACCTTCGGTGGGCTCAGGAAACACCATATATTTT
NA TRBJ1-1 NA TRBV19 CASSISPTGNTEAFF TGTGCCAGTAGTATCTCCCCGACAGGGAACACTGAAGCTTTCTTT
TRBD2 TRBJ2-3 once TRBV6-4 CASSGLAGKTDTQYF TGTGCCAGCAGTGGTCTAGCGGGAAAGACAGATACGCAGTATTTT
NA TRBJ2-7 NA TRBV13 CASSLTTTIYEQYF TGTGCCAGCAGCTTAACAACTACCATTTACGAGCAGTACTTC
NA TRBJ2-1 NA TRBV7-3 CASSPPGETYNEQFF TGTGCCAGCAGCCCACCCGGGGAAACCTACAATGAGCAGTTCTTC
NA TRBJ1-5 NA TRBV30 CACSRESNQPQHF TGTGCCTGTTCAAGAGAAAGCAATCAGCCCCAGCATTTT
NA TRBJ1-6 NA TRBV13 CASRYTGLGGNSPLHF TGTGCCAGCAGATACACGGGGCTCGGAGGGAATTCACCCCTCCACTTT